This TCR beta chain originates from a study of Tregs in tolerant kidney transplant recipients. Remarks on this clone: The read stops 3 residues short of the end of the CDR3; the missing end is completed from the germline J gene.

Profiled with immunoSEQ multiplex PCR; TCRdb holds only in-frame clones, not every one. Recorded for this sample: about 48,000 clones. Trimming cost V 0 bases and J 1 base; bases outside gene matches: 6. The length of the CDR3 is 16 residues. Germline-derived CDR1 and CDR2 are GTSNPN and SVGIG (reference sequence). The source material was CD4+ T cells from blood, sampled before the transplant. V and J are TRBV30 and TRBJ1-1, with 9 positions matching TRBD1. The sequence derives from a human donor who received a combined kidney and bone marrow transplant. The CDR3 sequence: CAWSVYGTGRNTEAFF. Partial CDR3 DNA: TGTGCCTGGAGTGTATATGGGACAGGGAGGAACACTGAA. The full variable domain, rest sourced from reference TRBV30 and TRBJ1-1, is SQTIHQWPATLVQPVGSPLSLECTVEGTSNPNLYWYRQAAGRGLQLLFYSVGIGQISSEVPQNLSASRPQDRQFILSSKKLLLSDSGFYLCAWSVYGTGRNTEAFFGQGTRLTVV.